This TCR beta chain was retrieved from a study of blood T cell repertoires in COVID-19. The data were produced by immunoSEQ multiplex PCR, yet TCRdb's version contains in-frame clones alone and is incomplete. The sample has roughly 38,000 clones; around four fifths are singletons. The CDR3 consists of 15 residues. Germline-derived CDR1 and CDR2 are SGHKS and YYEKEE (reference sequence). Trimming stripped 0 bases from V and 5 bases from J, with 14 bases between. The chain uses TRBV5-5 and TRBJ1-1, with unresolved D. The TCR originated in a man in his fifties with active COVID-19. The sample consisted of peripheral blood. The CDR3, as DNA: TGTGCCAGCAGCTTGGGGCTTGAGGGATGGACTGAAGCTTTCTTT. Its protein product is CASSLGLEGWTEAFF.